Each of the 26 T cell receptor beta chains below was sequenced from the same sample in a study of low-dose radiotherapy and immunotherapy resistance in tumors. The time point was: before trial treatment. Both TCRalpha and TCRbeta chains were reverse transcribed with V-gene-specific primers. Amplification of TCRs used a constant-region primer and V-primer adapter for about 21 PCR cycles. TCRdb re-called the reads through MiXCR, storing one row per CDR3 protein. The data show under 70,000 distinct CDR3 sequences, under 30% seen once. The source material was PBMCs, sampled before treatment. The receptor set was obtained from a male donor with prostate cancer.

This clonotype was counted at least ten times. This chain connects TRBV18 to TRBJ2-1; 7 bases align to TRBD2. The germline V gene has CDR1 KGHSH and CDR2 LQKENI. Trimming took 3 bases from V and 5 from J; bases not matched to a gene: 7. CDR3 length: 15 amino acids. CDR3 in amino acids: CASSPVLGGNNEQFF. CDR3 bases: TGTGCCAGCTCACCGGTTTTGGGGGGGAACAATGAGCAGTTCTTC. The entire variable domain, with the rest obtained from reference TRBV18 and TRBJ2-1, is as follows: NAGVMQNPRHLVRRRGQEARLRCSPMKGHSHVYWYRQLPEEGLKFMVYLQKENIIDESGMPKERFSAEFPKEGPSILRIQQVVRGDSAAYFCASSPVLGGNNEQFFGPGTRLTVL.

This clonotype appeared a few times. V and J are TRBV12-3 or TRBV12-4 and TRBJ2-1, with TRBD2 matching 11 bases. Trimming took 3 bases from V and 8 from J; bases not matched to a gene: 6. The CDR3 consists of 15 residues. This CDR3 reads CASSFRTSGSDEQFF. The CDR3, as DNA: TGTGCCAGCAGTTTTAGGACTAGCGGGTCCGATGAGCAGTTCTTC.

This clonotype was seen many times. The rearrangement uses TRBV24-1 and TRBJ2-2; possible D gene TRBD2, 6 bases. CDR1 and CDR2 (germline): KGHDR, SFDVKD. Between the trimmed V and J ends, which lost 9 bases and 7 bases, there was a span of 20 bases. The CDR3 totals 15 residues. CDR3 sequence: CATSSTRYTVGELFF. CDR3 in DNA: TGTGCCACCTCTTCGACTAGGTATACAGTCGGGGAGCTGTTTTTT.

In its sample, this clonotype was seen many times. DNA of the CDR3: TGTGCCAGCAGCCAAGCGGAAAGAGCCTCTGGAAACACCATATATTTT. Residues: CASSQAERASGNTIYF. This sequence joins TRBV3-1 and TRBJ1-3; no definite D call. The CDR3 is made up of 16 amino acids. V lost 1 base to trimming and J lost 0 bases, with 10 bases between them. CDR1 is LGHDT and CDR2 is YNNKEL in the germline V gene (reference sequence).

Concerning this clonotype: A read error may be the cause here, since a much bigger clone is one base away. V gene TRBV7-9 combines with J gene TRBJ2-7, with 15 bases that match TRBD2. J lost 7 bases, V lost 5 bases, and 9 bases had no gene match. The CDR3 is 16 amino acids. The germline V gene has CDR1 SEHNR and CDR2 FQNEAQ (reference sequence). The CDR3 reads CASSPGLAGGQDEQYF. CDR3 bases: TGTGCCAGCAGCCCGGGACTAGCGGGAGGTCAGGATGAGCAGTACTTC.

This clonotype was seen many times. The chain employs TRBV19 and TRBJ2-7; TRBD1 matches 8 bases. Trimming removed 4 bases from V and 7 bases from J; junction bases left unmatched: 6. CDR3 length equals 13 residues. Germline assignment: CDR1 LNHDA and CDR2 SQIVND (reference sequence). CDR3 amino acids: CASSTAGGEEQYF. Written as DNA, the CDR3 is TGTGCCAGTAGTACCGCAGGGGGCGAAGAGCAGTACTTC.

This clonotype has a count of ten or more. The rearrangement uses TRBV30 and TRBJ1-4; TRBD1 might be the D (6 bases). The V gene lost 3 bases and the J gene lost 4 bases, with 12 bases spanning the gap. The CDR3 is 14 residues long. Germline V gives CDR1 GTSNPN, CDR2 SVGIG (reference sequence). The CDR3 nucleotides read TGTGCCTGGAGCGAAGACAGGATTAATGAAAAACTGTTTTTT. This codes for CAWSEDRINEKLFF. Looking up the rest from reference TRBV30 and TRBJ1-4 gives the full variable domain: SQTIHQWPATLVQPVGSPLSLECTVEGTSNPNLYWYRQAAGRGLQLLFYSVGIGQISSEVPQNLSASRPQDRQFILSSKKLLLSDSGFYLCAWSEDRINEKLFFGSGTQLSVL.

This clonotype was picked up many times. This chain joins TRBV2 and TRBJ2-6; D remains unclear. Germline assignment: CDR1 SNHLY and CDR2 FYNNEI. The CDR3 totals 16 residues. Trimming cost V 8 bases and J 2 bases, with 16 bases left between them. CDR3 sequence (DNA): TGTGCCAGCGAGGTGTTAGTGTCGGCTGGGGCCAACGTCCTGACTTTC. It codes for CASEVLVSAGANVLTF.

This clonotype was seen repeatedly, ten times or more. The chain uses TRBV11-2 and TRBJ1-1; a weak D match, TRBD1 (5 bases). Between the trimmed V and J ends, which lost 6 bases and 0 bases, there was a span of 14 bases. Germline V gene lookup returns CDR1 SGHAT and CDR2 FQNNGV. The CDR3 is 15 residues long. DNA for the CDR3: TGTGCCAGCAGGAAGGGGATGAGCATGAACACTGAAGCTTTCTTT. Its translation: CASRKGMSMNTEAFF.

This clonotype has a count of ten or more. The chain joins TRBV28 to TRBJ1-5; tentatively, D is TRBD1 (6 bases). The CDR3 is 15 amino acids. The V end lost 2 bases, the J end lost 2 bases, and 10 bases lay between the germline ends. Germline CDR1 and CDR2: MDHEN and SYDVKM. The CDR3 region is CASSLVQGRNQPQHF. In DNA, the CDR3 is TGTGCCAGCAGTTTAGTCCAGGGGCGCAATCAGCCCCAGCATTTT.

The table lists this clonotype with many counts. The chain has TRBV29-1 and TRBJ1-1, with D unresolved. Trimming shortened V by 6 bases and J by 2 bases, and 16 bases separated the two germline ends. From germline, CDR1 is SQVTM and CDR2 ANQGSEA. There are 14 residues in the CDR3. The CDR3 loop reads CSVKGPSPNTEAFF. The CDR3 DNA reads as TGCAGCGTGAAAGGGCCCAGCCCCAACACTGAAGCTTTCTTT. Combining the CDR3 with reference TRBV29-1 and TRBJ1-1 gives the whole variable domain SAVISQKPSRDICQRGTSLTIQCQVDSQVTMMFWYRQQPGQSLTLIATANQGSEATYESGFVIDKFPISRPNLTFSTLTVSNMSPEDSSIYLCSVKGPSPNTEAFFGQGTRLTVV.

V is TRBV7-9 and J is TRBJ1-4, with 7 bases identical to TRBD1. Germline V lookup: CDR1 SEHNR, CDR2 FQNEAQ (reference sequence). There are 15 residues in the CDR3. The J segment lost 7 bases and the V segment lost 5 bases, leaving 10 bases of the junction unmatched. CDR3 nucleotide sequence: TGTGCCAGCAGCCTGAACAGGGGCGTTGGTGAAAAACTGTTTTTT. Translating it yields CASSLNRGVGEKLFF. The entire variable domain, with the rest obtained from reference TRBV7-9 and TRBJ1-4, is as follows: DTGVSQNPRHKITKRGQNVTFRCDPISEHNRLYWYRQTLGQGPEFLTYFQNEAQLEKSRLLSDRFSAERPKGSFSTLEIQRTEQGDSAMYLCASSLNRGVGEKLFFGSGTQLSVL.

The chain links TRBV10-2 to TRBJ1-1, with 8 bases identical to TRBD1. The CDR3 runs 14 residues. Germline V lookup: CDR1 WSHSY, CDR2 SAAADI. Losses at the gene ends were 6 bases for V and 2 bases for J; bases not matched to a gene: 5. The CDR3 spells CASRGQGTNTEAFF. CDR3 DNA sequence: TGCGCCAGCAGAGGACAGGGAACTAACACTGAAGCTTTCTTT.

This clonotype has at least ten counts. The chain is built from TRBV30 and TRBJ2-2; the D is unclear. V was pared by 5 bases and J by 7 bases, with 5 bases between. CDR1 GTSNPN and CDR2 SVGIG come from the germline V gene (reference sequence). The CDR3 contains 10 residues. The CDR3 sequence is CAWGFGELFF. The CDR3 bases are TGTGCCTGGGGTTTCGGGGAGCTGTTTTTT. The full variable domain, its missing parts supplied by reference TRBV30 and TRBJ2-2, is SQTIHQWPATLVQPVGSPLSLECTVEGTSNPNLYWYRQAAGRGLQLLFYSVGIGQISSEVPQNLSASRPQDRQFILSSKKLLLSDSGFYLCAWGFGELFFGEGSRLTVL.

Concerning this clonotype itself: A far larger clone is one nucleotide away, so this likely arose from a read error. The chain links TRBV5-5 to TRBJ2-2, with D tentatively TRBD1 (6 bases). The CDR3 covers 14 residues. CDR1 and CDR2 from the germline V gene are SGHKS and YYEKEE (reference sequence). The CDR3 DNA sequence: TGTGGCAGCAGCTTTCAGGGGAGCACCGGGGAGCTGTTTTTT. Its translation: CGSSFQGSTGELFF.

This clonotype was found many times. The V and J genes are TRBV6-6 and TRBJ2-3, with 8 bases matching TRBD2. The ends lost 6 bases at V and 5 bases at J; junction bases unmatched: 10. CDR3 length equals 15 residues. Germline V lookup: CDR1 MNHNY, CDR2 SVGAGI (reference sequence). As DNA, the CDR3 is TGTGCCAGCAGAGCTAGCGGGTCGATCGGAGATACGCAGTATTTT. This encodes CASRASGSIGDTQYF.

This clonotype was counted at least ten times. The rearrangement joins TRBV2 to TRBJ2-4; 7 bases agree with TRBD2. The CDR3 sequence is 13 residues long. V trimming: 6 bases; J trimming: 6 bases; junction bases outside the gene matches: 5. Germline CDR1 reads SNHLY; CDR2 reads FYNNEI. The CDR3 nucleotides are TGTGCCAGCAGCCGGGAGGCAGGAAACATTCAGTACTTC. The encoded protein is CASSREAGNIQYF.

This clonotype was observed many times. This chain connects TRBV5-4 to TRBJ2-1, with 8 positions matching TRBD2. Germline CDR1 reads SGHNT; CDR2 reads YYREEE (reference sequence). The CDR3 is made up of 14 amino acids. V lost 0 bases to trimming and J lost 13 bases; unmatched junction nucleotides: 9. This chain's CDR3 is CASSLGPSGWAQFF. The CDR3 DNA is TGTGCCAGCAGCTTGGGTCCTAGCGGGTGGGCCCAGTTCTTC.

This clonotype was picked up many times. CDR3 sequence (DNA): TGCGCCAGCAGCTATGCAGGGGAGGTTTCACCCCTCCACTTT. Residues: CASSYAGEVSPLHF. This chain connects TRBV5-1 to TRBJ1-6; perhaps TRBD1 as D (6 bases). CDR1 is SGHRS and CDR2 is YFSETQ in the germline V gene. The V end was cut by 3 bases, the J end by 9 bases, with 13 bases between. This CDR3 is 14 amino acids long.

This chain links TRBV28 with TRBJ1-5; 7 bases agree with TRBD1. The junction had 4 bases not matched to a gene; V was cut back by 5 bases and J by 0 bases. In germline, CDR1 is MDHEN, CDR2 SYDVKM. The CDR3 loop spans 15 amino acids. The CDR3: CASSPTGVSNQPQHF. The CDR3 region has the DNA TGTGCCAGCAGTCCCACAGGGGTTAGCAATCAGCCCCAGCATTTT.

This clonotype was seen repeatedly, ten times or more. V and J are TRBV27 and TRBJ1-6; D uncertain. Trimming removed 0 bases at V and 10 bases at J, with 10 bases between. The CDR3 runs to 14 residues. CDR1 is MNHEY and CDR2 is SMNVEV in the germline V gene (reference sequence). The CDR3 DNA sequence: TGTGCCAGCAGTTTATCACCTACCGGATCACCCCTCCACTTT. This encodes CASSLSPTGSPLHF.

The V and J genes are TRBV3-1 and TRBJ2-1; 7 bases are a match to TRBD2. Trimming at V came to 1 base and at J to 1 base, leaving 7 bases not matched to a gene. From germline, CDR1 is LGHDT and CDR2 YNNKEL (reference sequence). The CDR3 consists of 17 residues. The CDR3 nucleotides read TGTGCCAGCAGCCAAGTTACGACGGGAGGTTCCTACAATGAGCAGTTCTTC. It encodes CASSQVTTGGSYNEQFF.

This clonotype came up many times. The chain joins TRBV3-1 to TRBJ2-1; TRBD2 matches at 9 bases. V shed 1 base, J shed 10 bases, and the junction held 8 bases outside the gene matches. CDR1 LGHDT and CDR2 YNNKEL come from the germline V gene (reference sequence). This CDR3 region has 15 residues. In nucleotides, the CDR3 is TGTGCCAGCAGCCAAGCCATAGCGGGAGAGGCCGAGCAGTTCTTC. Encoded protein: CASSQAIAGEAEQFF.

This clonotype was detected many times. The chain employs TRBV11-2 and TRBJ2-7; D unresolved. Trimming took off 0 bases at V and 3 bases at J, with 9 bases between the two ends. Germline-derived CDR1 and CDR2 are SGHAT and FQNNGV. The CDR3 is 14 residues long. The CDR3 here is CASSLDLLDYEQYF. Here the CDR3 DNA reads TGTGCCAGCAGCTTAGACCTGCTCGACTACGAGCAGTACTTC.

The sample holds many counts of this clonotype. The gene calls are TRBV3-1 and TRBJ2-5, with 11 bases matching TRBD2. The germline V gene has CDR1 LGHDT and CDR2 YNNKEL (reference sequence). The CDR3 runs to 15 residues. Losses at the gene ends were 6 bases for V and 5 bases for J; bases not matched to a gene: 8. The CDR3 DNA follows: TGTGCCAGCAGTTTCCTAGCGGGGGGCGGGGAGACCCAGTACTTC. Translation gives CASSFLAGGGETQYF.

At least ten counts were recorded for this clonotype. The rearrangement uses TRBV10-1 and TRBJ2-1; unclear D gene. The CDR3 runs 12 residues. V lost 3 bases to trimming and J lost 5 bases, with 5 bases between them. The germline CDR1 and CDR2 sequences are WNHNN and SYGVQD (reference sequence). The CDR3 reads CASSDGHNEQFF. The CDR3 bases are TGCGCCAGCAGTGATGGGCACAATGAGCAGTTCTTC.